Given below is one T cell receptor (beta chain) in context. The antigen remains undetermined. The sample is drawn from a study of cytomegalovirus exposure and HLA in healthy donors. Whole-study findings and limits: More clonal expansion characterized HLA-associated TCR beta chains than equally common others in a later analysis. Presence/absence analyses assumed roughly uniform sequencing depth across donors.

PCR involved 60 Vbeta and 13 Jbeta primers. Data came from immunoSEQ multiplex PCR; TCRdb stores just in-frame clones and leaves some out. The table has roughly 130,000 clones, around 80% seen once. Trimming left V 0 bases short and J 5 bases short, with 14 bases between. CDR3 length equals 15 residues. This chain connects TRBV5-3 to TRBJ2-5; D gene ambiguous. TRBV5-3 is an open reading frame whose function is uncertain. This sequence originates from a woman younger than 35 in good health and CMV-seropositive. Input material: PBMCs. CDR3 residues: CARSLAEAAGETQYF. DNA of the CDR3: TGTGCCAGAAGCTTGGCCGAGGCAGCTGGGGAGACCCAGTACTTC.